These T cell receptor beta chains were read from a single sample in a study of blood T cell repertoires in COVID-19. Produced via immunoSEQ multiplex PCR; TCRdb's table is partial and in-frame only. Altogether about 200,000 clones are present, roughly 85% being singletons, with the ten largest covering 3.5% to 4.5%. Sequencing was done on a sample of PBMCs or T cells enriched from blood (not recorded which). The source of these receptors is a woman aged 40 to 55 with acute COVID-19. Each CDR3 is given with its conserved first and last residue. Each record gives: J gene, clone size, V gene, D gene, CDR3 DNA, CDR3 protein. The D gene is left open where the match is weak. Not all rows give a size; the values are once, few, many and, for expanded clones, a class.

>TRBJ2-7|once|TRBV6-2/TRBV6-3|NA
TGTGCCAGCAGCCCGACTAGGGCCCCGCGGGCCGAGCAGTACTTC
CASSPTRAPRAEQYF
>TRBJ2-7|NA|TRBV28|TRBD2
TGTGCCAGCAGTTTAGTGCTAGCGGGAATCGAGCAGTACTTC
CASSLVLAGIEQYF
>TRBJ2-1|NA|TRBV30|TRBD2
TGTGCCTGGATGGCGGGAGGTTTTTTCTTC
CAWMAGGFFF
>TRBJ2-1|NA|TRBV13|TRBD2
TGTGCCAGCAGCCTCGGACTAGACGAAAGATATGAGCAGTTCTTC
CASSLGLDERYEQFF
>TRBJ2-3|NA|TRBV7-9|TRBD1
TGTGCCAGCAGTCCCGCGACACAGGGGTTATTCGGGAATACGCAGTATTTT
CASSPATQGLFGNTQYF
>TRBJ1-2|NA|TRBV7-2|NA
TGTGCCAGCAGCTTAGTGTCAGGTACTGGGTTCTCCACCTTC
CASSLVSGTGFSTF
>TRBJ2-1|NA|TRBV11-3|NA
TGTGCCAGCAGCTTAGGAGCAGGGGTCAATGAGCAGTTCTTC
CASSLGAGVNEQFF
>TRBJ2-7|NA|TRBV28|TRBD2
TGTGCCAGCAGACTAGCGGGAGAGAGCTCCTACGAGCAGTACTTC
CASRLAGESSYEQYF
>TRBJ1-2|NA|TRBV7-9|NA
TGTGCCAGCAGTGACGACAGAACCCAAGGCTACACCTTC
CASSDDRTQGYTF
>TRBJ2-7|NA|TRBV24-1|NA
TGTGCCACCAGTGATGGGCGTCACGAGCAGTACTTC
CATSDGRHEQYF
>TRBJ1-1|NA|TRBV5-4|NA
TGTGCCAGCAGCCGGCAGACAGAGATGAACACTGAAGCTTTCTTT
CASSRQTEMNTEAFF
>TRBJ2-3|NA|TRBV2|TRBD2
TGTGCCAGCGGGGTAGCGGGAGGGTTAGGAGATACGCAGTATTTT
CASGVAGGLGDTQYF
>TRBJ2-1|NA|TRBV28|TRBD1
TGTGCCAGCAGTCGGGCCGGGACAGGGTACAATGAGCAGTTCTTC
CASSRAGTGYNEQFF
>TRBJ1-3|NA|TRBV9|NA
TGTGCCAGCAGCGTAGATCTGGGGGCATATGGAAACACCATATATTTT
CASSVDLGAYGNTIYF
>TRBJ1-5|NA|TRBV19|NA
TGTGCCAGTAGTATAGCACTTAGCAATCAGCCCCAGCATTTT
CASSIALSNQPQHF
>TRBJ2-1|NA|TRBV19|TRBD1
TGTGCCAGTAGTGACGGAGGGACAGGGAGCAATGAGCAGTTCTTC
CASSDGGTGSNEQFF
>TRBJ2-7|NA|TRBV2|NA
TGTGCCAGCAGTGACCCCGGGACATTCTACGAGCAGTACTTC
CASSDPGTFYEQYF
>TRBJ2-2|NA|TRBV12-3/TRBV12-4|NA
TGTGCCAGCACCGTGTCGAGAAGCGGGGAGCTGTTTTTT
CASTVSRSGELFF
>TRBJ1-2|NA|TRBV24-1|NA
TGTGCCACCAGTCCTGGACAGTTCTATGGCTACACCTTC
CATSPGQFYGYTF
>TRBJ2-7|NA|TRBV24-1|NA
TGTGCCACCAGTGATCCGGGACATTCCTACGAGCAGTACTTC
CATSDPGHSYEQYF
>TRBJ1-4|NA|TRBV7-9|TRBD1
TGTGCCAGCGAGGGACAGAGCAATGAAAAACTGTTTTTT
CASEGQSNEKLFF
>TRBJ1-3|NA|TRBV4-3|NA
TGCGCCAGCAGCCAGGGACCGGGGGGCACCATATATTTT
CASSQGPGGTIYF
>TRBJ2-7|NA|TRBV2|NA
TGTGCCAGCAGAACCAGCAGGGATTCCTACGAGCAGTACTTC
CASRTSRDSYEQYF
>TRBJ1-2|NA|TRBV19|TRBD1
TGTGCCAGTAGTATACAGACAGGGATGGGCTATGGCTACACCTTC
CASSIQTGMGYGYTF
>TRBJ2-3|NA|TRBV28|TRBD2
TGTGCCAGCAGTCGGACTAGCGGGAGGACAGATACGCAGTATTTT
CASSRTSGRTDTQYF
>TRBJ2-7|NA|TRBV11-2|NA
TGTGCCAGCAGCTTAAATCCCGGGACTCCGAGGGCCGAGCAGTACTTC
CASSLNPGTPRAEQYF
>TRBJ2-2|few|TRBV27|TRBD2
TGTGCCAGCAGGCTTGCGGGAGGGCCCCCCGGGGAGCTGTTTTTT
CASRLAGGPPGELFF
>TRBJ2-6|NA|TRBV13|NA
TGTGCCAGCAGCCCCTCTGGGGCGCAAGCTGGGGCCAACGTCCTGACTTTC
CASSPSGAQAGANVLTF
>TRBJ2-1|NA|TRBV6-5|NA
TGTGCCAGCAGTTACCTCCCAGACTCCTACAATGAGCAGTTCTTC
CASSYLPDSYNEQFF
>TRBJ1-2|NA|TRBV27|NA
TGTGCCAGCAGTTTGGGGCAGGGGTACTATGGCTACACCTTC
CASSLGQGYYGYTF
>TRBJ1-5|NA|TRBV27|NA
TGTGCCAGCAGTTCAGGGTATGGCAATCAGCCCCAGCATTTT
CASSSGYGNQPQHF
>TRBJ1-5|NA|TRBV28|TRBD1
TGTGCCAGCAGAAGACTTGACAGGGGCGGTCAGCCCCAGCATTTT
CASRRLDRGGQPQHF
>TRBJ2-5|NA|TRBV13|TRBD2
TGTGCCAGCAGCTACGGACTAGCGGGAGGCGTAGGAGAGACCCAGTACTTC
CASSYGLAGGVGETQYF
>TRBJ2-7|few|TRBV5-1|TRBD1
TGCGCCAGCAGCTGGGGCGGACAGGGGGAGAACGAGCAGTACTTC
CASSWGGQGENEQYF
>TRBJ2-2|once|TRBV7-3|NA
TGTGCCAGCAGCTTATCTAGTCGGGAGCTGTTTTTT
CASSLSSRELFF
>TRBJ2-3|NA|TRBV27|TRBD2
TGTGCCAGCAGTTTAAGAGTTCCCCGGGGGGTAGAGTGTCCAGATACGCAGTATTTT
CASSLRVPRGVECPDTQYF
>TRBJ1-1|NA|TRBV19|TRBD1
TGTGCCAGTGTCGGTAGGGACAGGGGGCGAACCCAGCCGGAAGCTTTCTTT
CASVGRDRGRTQPEAFF
>TRBJ1-6|once|TRBV19|TRBD1
TGTGCCAGCACACAGGGGCCCAATTCACCCCTCCACTTT
CASTQGPNSPLHF
>TRBJ1-5|NA|TRBV10-3|NA
TGTGCCACCGCTAGAGGGAATCAGCCCCAGCATTTT
CATARGNQPQHF
>TRBJ1-1|NA|TRBV30|NA
TGTGCCTGGAGTGTGGAGATAATGAACACTGAAGCTTTCTTT
CAWSVEIMNTEAFF
>TRBJ2-2|NA|TRBV25-1|TRBD1
TGTGCCAGCAGTGAACCTACCGGGACAGGGCCCGGGGAGCTGTTTTTT
CASSEPTGTGPGELFF
>TRBJ1-6|NA|TRBV28|TRBD1
TGTGCCAGCAGTTCGGGACAGGAGAATTCACCCCTCCACTTT
CASSSGQENSPLHF
>TRBJ1-5|NA|TRBV28|TRBD1
TGTGCCAGCAGCCTAGGGGGCAATAGCAATCAGCCCCAGCATTTT
CASSLGGNSNQPQHF
>TRBJ1-1|NA|TRBV28|TRBD1
TGTGGAACGCAGACAGGGCGATGGACTGAAGCTTTCTTT
CGTQTGRWTEAFF
>TRBJ2-1|NA|TRBV5-6|TRBD2
TGTGCCAGCAGCTTGGGGACTAGCGGGAGGTCCGGTGAGCAGTTCTTC
CASSLGTSGRSGEQFF
>TRBJ2-1|NA|TRBV7-6|NA
TGTGCCAGCAGCTTAAAAGGGGGATTAAATGAGCAGTTCTTC
CASSLKGGLNEQFF
>TRBJ2-1|NA|TRBV24-1|NA
TGTGCCACCAGTGCCCCGGCCCCCAGGCATGAGCAGTTCTTC
CATSAPAPRHEQFF
>TRBJ1-1|NA|TRBV11-2|NA
TGTGCCAGCAGCTTATCATTGAACACTGAAGCTTTCTTT
CASSLSLNTEAFF
>TRBJ1-1|NA|TRBV28|NA
TGTGCTTTACAACGTTTGAACACTGAAGCTTTCTTT
CALQRLNTEAFF
>TRBJ1-3|NA|TRBV28|NA
TGTGCCAGCAGTGCGGGGTATTCGGGAAACACCATATATTTT
CASSAGYSGNTIYF
>TRBJ1-1|once|TRBV19|NA
TGTGCCAGTAGTTCCCAGGGGCTGGGCACTGAAGCTTTCTTT
CASSSQGLGTEAFF
>TRBJ2-6|once|TRBV3-1/TRBV3-2|NA
TGTGCCAGCAGCCCAGCAGGCTCTGGGGCCAACGTCCTGACTTTC
CASSPAGSGANVLTF
>TRBJ1-2|NA|TRBV7-9|NA
TGTGCCAGCAGCTTACTTACGGGTGGCTACACCTTC
CASSLLTGGYTF
>TRBJ2-1|NA|TRBV25-1|TRBD2
TGTGCCAGCAGCCCAGAGGCTAGCGGGAGTAGGAATGAGCAGTTCTTC
CASSPEASGSRNEQFF
>TRBJ2-1|NA|TRBV19|NA
TGTGCCAGTAGTGACCAGGGCGGAGCACACAATGAGCAGTTCTTC
CASSDQGGAHNEQFF
>TRBJ1-5|NA|TRBV30|NA
TGTGCCTGGAGTGCTGAAGGGAGACAGCCCCAGCATTTT
CAWSAEGRQPQHF